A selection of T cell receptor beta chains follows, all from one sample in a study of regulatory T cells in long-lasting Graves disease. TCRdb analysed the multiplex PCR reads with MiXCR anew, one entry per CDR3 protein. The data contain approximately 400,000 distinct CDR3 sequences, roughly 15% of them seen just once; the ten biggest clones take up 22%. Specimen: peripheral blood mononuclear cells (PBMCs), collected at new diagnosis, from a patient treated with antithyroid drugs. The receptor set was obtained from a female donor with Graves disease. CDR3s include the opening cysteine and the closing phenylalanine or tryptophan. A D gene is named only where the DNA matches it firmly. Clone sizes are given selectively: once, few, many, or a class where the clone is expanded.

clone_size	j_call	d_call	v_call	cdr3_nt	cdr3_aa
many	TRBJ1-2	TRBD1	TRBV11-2	TGTGCCAGCAGTCCCAGGACAGGGGTCTATGGCTACACCTTC	CASSPRTGVYGYTF
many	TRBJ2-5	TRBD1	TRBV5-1	TGCGCCAGCAGCTTGGACAGGGGCCAGTACTTC	CASSLDRGQYF
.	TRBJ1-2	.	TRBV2	TGCGCCGGCAGTGAAGCTGGGTCCAACTATGGCTACACCTTC	CAGSEAGSNYGYTF
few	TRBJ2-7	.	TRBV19	TGTGCCAGTAAGGTGGGGGGCAGTTCCTACGAGCAGTACTTC	CASKVGGSSYEQYF
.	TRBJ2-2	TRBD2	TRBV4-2	TGTGCCAGCAGCCAAGTGACCGGGAGGGATGGGATCGGGGAGCTGTTTTTT	CASSQVTGRDGIGELFF
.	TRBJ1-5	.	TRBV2	TGTGCCAGCAGTGGGGGGGGGGCCGATCAGCCCCAGCATTTT	CASSGGGADQPQHF
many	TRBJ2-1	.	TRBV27	TGTGCCAGCAGTTTTGCCGAAAACTACAATGAGCAGTTCTTC	CASSFAENYNEQFF
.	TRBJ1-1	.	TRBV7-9	TGTGCCAGCAGCTTCGAAAAGGACAGTAGGAACACTGAAGCTTTCTTT	CASSFEKDSRNTEAFF
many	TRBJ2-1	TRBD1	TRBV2	TGTGCCAGCAGTGTAGGACAGGGATCCGGAGATGAGCAGTTCTTC	CASSVGQGSGDEQFF
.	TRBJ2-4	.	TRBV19	TGTGCCAGTAGCCTCTTAAATATCGGGGATCTACGCAACATTCAGTACTTC	CASSLLNIGDLRNIQYF
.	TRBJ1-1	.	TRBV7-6	TGTGCCAGCAGCTTAGAGGAGGTCCGCACTGAAGCTTTCTTT	CASSLEEVRTEAFF